Below, 8 T cell receptor beta chains from the same sample are listed, as sequenced in a study of shared clonotypes between healthy human individuals. Clones were sequenced by immunoSEQ multiplex PCR, and TCRdb holds only the in-frame ones, with some missing. The sample includes 2 million or so clones, about 95% of them seen just once. CD45RO-negative, CCR7-selected cells formed the naive CD8 fraction, which excluded terminally differentiated effector memory CD45RA+ cells. The sample was naive CD8+ T cells sorted from blood. The receptors were gathered from a man aged 18 to 35 in good health.

The CDR3 protein is CASSELGPVGTDTQYF. The DNA of the CDR3 is TGCGCCAGCAGTGAGCTGGGGCCGGTCGGCACAGATACGCAGTATTTT. The chain couples TRBV10-2 to TRBJ2-3; D might be TRBD1 (5 bases). The CDR3 totals 16 residues. V gave up 2 bases and J gave up 1 base, with 13 bases separating them. From germline, CDR1 is WSHSY and CDR2 SAAADI.

This clone was counted between two and nine times. At the DNA level, this CDR3 is encoded by other sequences in the same sample as well. The rearrangement links TRBV7-9 to TRBJ1-1, with 8 bases lining up with TRBD1. Germline V gene data show CDR1 as SEHNR and CDR2 as FQNEAQ (reference sequence). Trimming at V came to 1 base and at J to 0 bases, leaving 1 base not matched to a gene. The CDR3 spans 15 residues. The CDR3 is CASSLGQGMNTEAFF. DNA of the CDR3: TGTGCCAGCAGCTTAGGACAGGGGATGAACACTGAAGCTTTCTTT. The complete variable domain, with remaining parts taken from reference TRBV7-9 and TRBJ1-1, reads DTGVSQNPRHKITKRGQNVTFRCDPISEHNRLYWYRQTLGQGPEFLTYFQNEAQLEKSRLLSDRFSAERPKGSFSTLEIQRTEQGDSAMYLCASSLGQGMNTEAFFGQGTRLTVV.

This chain links TRBV7-6 with TRBJ2-1; D perhaps matches TRBD2 (6 bases). V was clipped by 4 bases and J by 9 bases, with 19 bases between them. The CDR3 runs to 15 residues. From germline, CDR1 is SGHVS and CDR2 FNYEAQ. The CDR3 bases are TGTGCCAGCAGCTCATCGATAGCGGCACCCGGTGAGCAGTTCTTC. This translates into CASSSSIAAPGEQFF. Full variable domain (outside the CDR3, taken from reference TRBV7-6 and TRBJ2-1): GAGVSQSPRYKVTKRGQDVALRCDPISGHVSLYWYRQALGQGPEFLTYFNYEAQQDKSGLPNDRFSAERPEGSISTLTIQRTEQRDSAMYRCASSSSIAAPGEQFFGPGTRLTVL.

This sequence joins TRBV4-3 and TRBJ1-5; a weak D match, TRBD1 (5 bases). The germline CDR1 and CDR2 sequences are LGHNA and YSLEER. There are 13 residues in the CDR3. V lost 8 bases and J 9 bases, leaving 17 bases between the germline ends. CDR3 region: CASGGSGGMPQHF. The CDR3 DNA follows: TGCGCCAGCGGGGGATCGGGGGGGATGCCCCAGCATTTT.

The chain couples TRBV27 to TRBJ2-7; D is tentatively TRBD1 or TRBD2 (6 bases each). The CDR3 spans 12 residues. CDR1 and CDR2 (germline): MNHEY, SMNVEV (reference sequence). Trimming pared 8 bases from V and 12 bases from J, leaving 20 bases between. In nucleotides, the CDR3 is TGTGCCAGCGGTCTGGGGTGGGGGGCTCCGTACTTC. Its protein is CASGLGWGAPYF.

This chain connects TRBV6-6 to TRBJ2-7; tentative D call: TRBD1 (6 bases). The CDR3 contains 15 residues. Germline values: CDR1 MNHNY, CDR2 SVGAGI (reference sequence). V was shortened by 5 bases and J by 3 bases, with 17 bases between the two germline ends. The CDR3 nucleotides are TGTGCCAGCAGTCCTCTGACAGGAGCCTACTACGAGCAGTACTTC. It specifies CASSPLTGAYYEQYF.

V gene TRBV10-1 combines with J gene TRBJ1-5; D remains ambiguous. This CDR3 region has 12 residues. The germline V gene has CDR1 WNHNN and CDR2 SYGVQD (reference sequence). The germline V and J ends were trimmed by 8 bases and 0 bases, with 5 bases remaining between them. The CDR3 DNA reads TGCGCCAGCGGGGATAGCAATCAGCCCCAGCATTTT. Its translation: CASGDSNQPQHF.

The chain combines TRBV9 with TRBJ1-1, with D unclear. CDR1 and CDR2 from the germline V gene are SGDLS and YYNGEE. CDR3 size: 13 residues. V was cut by 4 bases and J by 4 bases, with 11 bases left in between. The chain's CDR3 is CASSLRVGTEAFF. CDR3 nucleotides: TGTGCCAGCAGCCTTCGCGTTGGCACTGAAGCTTTCTTT.